These 24 T cell receptor beta chains were sequenced from one sample in a study of radiotherapy plus CTLA-4 blockade in lung cancer. Method: immunoSEQ multiplex PCR; TCRdb's copy keeps in-frame clones and lacks some. This sample has 85,000 to 100,000 clones, with about 88% found just once. Sequencing used peripheral blood, obtained from a patient treated with radiotherapy plus ipilimumab. The receptors stem from a human donor with non-small cell lung cancer that progressed on radiotherapy plus ipilimumab.

The chain recombines TRBV10-3 with TRBJ1-4; D possibly corresponds to TRBD1 (5 bases). The germline V gene encodes CDR1 ENHRY and CDR2 SYGVKD. Between the trimmed V and J ends, which lost 4 bases and 3 bases, there was a span of 6 bases. The CDR3 consists of 13 residues. The CDR3 reads CAISAGANEKLFF. CDR3 nucleotide sequence: TGTGCCATCAGTGCGGGGGCTAATGAAAAACTGTTTTTT.

The J gene is TRBJ2-7, the V gene TRBV27; D is possibly TRBD2 (6 bases). V lost 4 bases to trimming and J lost 2 bases, with 27 bases between them. The CDR3 is 19 amino acids. From germline, CDR1 is MNHEY and CDR2 SMNVEV (reference sequence). CDR3 nucleotides: TGTGCCAGCAGTTCCCTTGGACCTACGCGGGGAAGGCAAGCCTACGAGCAGTACTTC. Translating it yields CASSSLGPTRGRQAYEQYF.

The J gene is TRBJ2-1, the V gene TRBV7-8; 9 nucleotides align to TRBD1. Trimming at V came to 7 bases and at J to 5 bases, leaving 9 bases not matched to a gene. CDR1 SGHVS and CDR2 FQNEAQ come from the germline V gene. This CDR3 region has 15 residues. CDR3 DNA: TGTGCCAGCAAGATGGACAGGGGACGACACAATGAGCAGTTCTTC. This codes for CASKMDRGRHNEQFF.

V gene TRBV6-5 combines with J gene TRBJ1-2, with 7 bases aligning to TRBD1. There are 14 residues in the CDR3. Germline V gene data show CDR1 as MNHEY and CDR2 as SVGAGI. V dropped 8 bases and J dropped 5; count of bases not matched to a gene: 11. The CDR3 DNA follows: TGTGCCAGCCGCCCCGGACAGGCGAGTTATGGCTACACCTTC. Its protein product is CASRPGQASYGYTF.

This chain links TRBV28 with TRBJ1-6; 9 bases fit TRBD1. Trimming cost V 7 bases and J 1 base; bases outside gene matches: 8. CDR1 is MDHEN, CDR2 SYDVKM, per germline. The CDR3 is 17 amino acids. CDR3 residues: CASTIGTGNSYNSPLHF. The CDR3 bases are TGTGCCAGCACCATAGGGACAGGGAATTCCTATAATTCACCCCTCCACTTT. The full variable domain, completed using reference TRBV28 and TRBJ1-6, is DVKVTQSSRYLVKRTGEKVFLECVQDMDHENMFWYRQDPGLGLRLIYFSYDVKMKEKGDIPEGYSVSREKKERFSLILESASTNQTSMYLCASTIGTGNSYNSPLHFGNGTRLTVT.

The V call is TRBV5-4, the J call TRBJ2-5, with TRBD1 matching over 9 bases. The CDR3 covers 17 residues. Germline-derived CDR1 and CDR2 are SGHNT and YYREEE (reference sequence). Trimming removed 1 base from V and 2 bases from J; junction bases left unmatched: 9. The CDR3 DNA follows: TGTGCCAGCAGCTTGACCCTGTCCGGACAGGGGCAAGAGACCCAGTACTTC. Translating it yields CASSLTLSGQGQETQYF.

The V gene is TRBV4-3, the J gene TRBJ1-5, with D perhaps matching TRBD1 (6 bases). V was clipped by 5 bases and J by 3 bases, with 17 bases between them. The CDR3 runs to 16 residues. The V gene's germline CDR1 is LGHNA and CDR2 YSLEER. The CDR3 reads CASSSDVGAPNQPQHF. The CDR3 DNA is TGCGCCAGCAGCTCGGACGTGGGGGCTCCCAATCAGCCCCAGCATTTT.

The genes are TRBV7-2 and TRBJ2-5; 7 nucleotides align to TRBD1. The DNA matches TRBJ2-7 better at its end, which makes the J call doubtful. The germline V gene has CDR1 SGHTA and CDR2 FQGNSA. This CDR3 spans 15 amino acids. The CDR3 loop is CASSFGRDSSYEQYF. CDR3 sequence (DNA): TGTGCCAGCAGCTTTGGTCGGGACAGTTCTTACGAGCAGTACTTC.

The chain recombines TRBV7-8 with TRBJ1-5, with 7 bases matching TRBD1. The CDR3 has 14 residues. The germline V gene has CDR1 SGHVS and CDR2 FQNEAQ. J lost 6 bases, V lost 9 bases, and 11 bases had no gene match. The CDR3 bases are TGTGCCAGTGTACCCGGAGGGGGCGGTCAGCCCCAGCATTTT. This sequence encodes CASVPGGGGQPQHF.

The chain combines TRBV15 with TRBJ2-7; tentatively, D is TRBD2 (6 bases). This CDR3 contains 17 residues. Trimming took 1 base from V and 7 from J, leaving 23 bases between them. CDR1 is LNHNV and CDR2 is YYDKDF in the germline V gene (reference sequence). This chain's CDR3 is CATSRALGAEGLREQYF. CDR3 coding DNA: TGTGCCACCAGCAGAGCCCTCGGGGCAGAAGGACTACGGGAGCAGTACTTC.

J is TRBJ2-6 and V is TRBV19, with D possibly being TRBD2 (5 bases). The CDR3 extends over 16 amino acids. Germline values: CDR1 LNHDA, CDR2 SQIVND (reference sequence). V lost 4 bases to trimming and J lost 0 bases, with 10 bases between them. The CDR3 DNA sequence: TGTGCCAGTAGTAGTGGGGAGAGCTCTGGGGCCAACGTCCTGACTTTC. This gives the protein CASSSGESSGANVLTF.

CDR3 bases: TGCGCCAGCAGCCAAGAGCCCTGGCCGGTGGCCACAGATACGCAGTATTTT. Translating gives CASSQEPWPVATDTQYF. This rearrangement joins TRBV4-1 to TRBJ2-3, with D uncertain. This CDR3 is 17 amino acids long. V lost 0 bases, J lost 2 bases, and 15 bases lay in between. Germline values: CDR1 MGHRA, CDR2 YSYEKL.

This clone turned up a few times. The rearrangement links TRBV7-6 to TRBJ2-5; D is unresolved. The CDR3 is made up of 11 amino acids. CDR1 is SGHVS, CDR2 FNYEAQ, per germline. V shed 4 bases and J shed 7 bases, with 7 bases lying between them. CDR3 DNA: TGTGCCAGCAGCTCAACCGGGACCCAGTACTTC. As protein: CASSSTGTQYF.

The chain links TRBV4-2 to TRBJ2-7; 10 bases are a match to TRBD2. The trim removed 4 bases at V and 6 bases at J, leaving 9 bases unmatched. The CDR3 extends over 15 amino acids. Germline values: CDR1 LGHNA, CDR2 YNFKEQ. The CDR3 DNA reads as TGTGCCAGCAGCCTCTCCCTAGCGGGAGTGGGCGAGCAGTACTTC. Residues: CASSLSLAGVGEQYF.

The chain joins TRBV2 to TRBJ1-2; D possibly corresponds to TRBD1 (6 bases). Germline CDR1 SNHLY, CDR2 FYNNEI. This CDR3 region has 14 residues. Deletions cut 3 bases from V and 7 bases from J, with 15 bases between. The CDR3 DNA sequence: TGTGCCAGCAGTGAGGTCAGGGGAAGGAGTGGCTACACCTTC. It specifies CASSEVRGRSGYTF.

The chain couples TRBV6-5 to TRBJ2-3, with D uncertain. The length of the CDR3 is 15 residues. The V end was cut by 0 bases, the J end by 2 bases, with 9 bases between. Per the germline V gene, CDR1 is MNHEY and CDR2 is SVGAGI. CDR3: CASSYSPHPTDTQYF. In DNA, the CDR3 is TGTGCCAGCAGTTACTCACCCCACCCCACAGATACGCAGTATTTT.

The V call is TRBV28, the J call TRBJ2-7, with 12 bases matching TRBD2. The J segment lost 2 bases and the V segment lost 5 bases, leaving 4 bases of the junction unmatched. The germline V gene has CDR1 MDHEN and CDR2 SYDVKM. The CDR3 contains 15 residues. The CDR3 is CASSTSSGGAYEQYF. In DNA, the CDR3 is TGTGCCAGCAGTACTTCTAGCGGGGGGGCCTACGAGCAGTACTTC.

The CDR3 DNA sequence: TGTGCCAGCAGCTTAGCCTCGGGGGTCACCGGGAATGAGCAGTTCTTC. Its protein product is CASSLASGVTGNEQFF. The chain uses TRBV13 and TRBJ2-1, with a weak D call TRBD2 (6 bases). This CDR3 contains 16 residues. The V and J ends lost 1 base and 7 bases respectively, with 17 bases between them. Germline V gives CDR1 PRHDT, CDR2 FYEKMQ (reference sequence). Complete variable domain (other parts from reference TRBV13 and TRBJ2-1): AAGVIQSPRHLIKEKRETATLKCYPIPRHDTVYWYQQGPGQDPQFLISFYEKMQSDKGSIPDRFSAQQFSDYHSELNMSSLELGDSALYFCASSLASGVTGNEQFFGPGTRLTVL.

The rearrangement joins TRBV7-2 to TRBJ1-3, with D perhaps matching TRBD1 (6 bases). CDR3 length: 16 amino acids. Germline CDR1 is SGHTA and CDR2 is FQGNSA. Trimming pared 3 bases from V and 2 bases from J, leaving 14 bases between. The chain's CDR3 is CASSFGQGGPGNTIYF. CDR3 nucleotide sequence: TGTGCCAGCAGCTTTGGTCAAGGGGGTCCTGGAAACACCATATATTTT. Full variable domain (rest looked up from reference TRBV7-2 and TRBJ1-3): GAGVSQSPSNKVTEKGKDVELRCDPISGHTALYWYRQSLGQGLEFLIYFQGNSAPDKSGLPSDRFSAERTGGSVSTLTIQRTQQEDSAVYLCASSFGQGGPGNTIYFGEGSWLTVV.

Worth noting for this clone: One end of the junction does not line up with germline, which may come from a read error. DNA for the CDR3: TGTGCCAGCAGTTACTCGGGTGGTTTGGAGTATTTT. It codes for CASSYSGGLEYF. This chain connects TRBV6-5 to TRBJ1-5; D gene ambiguous. Germline CDR1 is MNHEY and CDR2 is SVGAGI. The CDR3 totals 12 residues.

V gene TRBV2 combines with J gene TRBJ2-7, with unresolved D. CDR1 is SNHLY, CDR2 FYNNEI, per germline. This CDR3 is built from 14 residues. V was cut by 1 base and J by 2 bases, with 9 bases left in between. For the CDR3, the DNA is TGTGCCAGCAGTGAAGGGACCGCCCCCTACGAGCAGTACTTC. Residues: CASSEGTAPYEQYF. The variable domain in full, with the rest retrieved from reference TRBV2 and TRBJ2-7, is EPEVTQTPSHQVTQMGQEVILRCVPISNHLYFYWYRQILGQKVEFLVSFYNNEISEKSEIFDDQFSVERPDGSNFTLKIRSTKLEDSAMYFCASSEGTAPYEQYFGPGTRLTVT.

The chain carries TRBV2 and TRBJ1-1, with TRBD1 identical over 8 bases. V lost 6 bases to trimming and J lost 6 bases; unmatched junction nucleotides: 6. Germline V gene sequence: CDR1 SNHLY, CDR2 FYNNEI. The CDR3 spans 13 residues. CDR3 nucleotides: TGTGCCAGCAGCGCAGACAGGGGCTCTGAAGCTTTCTTT. Residues: CASSADRGSEAFF.

The sample holds a few counts of this clone. The chain carries TRBV11-3 and TRBJ2-7, with D perhaps being TRBD1 or TRBD2 (5 bases each). The CDR3 totals 13 residues. Germline CDR1 SGHNT, CDR2 YENEEA. V shed 3 bases and J shed 2 bases, with 8 bases lying between them. The CDR3 region has the DNA TGTGCCAGCAGCTTGGGACCGGCCTACGAGCAGTACTTC. Residues: CASSLGPAYEQYF.

The J gene is TRBJ2-3, the V gene TRBV9; possibly TRBD2 for D (6 bases). Germline assignment: CDR1 SGDLS and CDR2 YYNGEE. Trimming cost V 0 bases and J 2 bases, with 22 bases left between them. CDR3 length: 19 amino acids. The DNA of the CDR3 is TGTGCCAGCAGCGTAGGCGATGGGAGAGGAGGGCGACCCACAGATACGCAGTATTTT. It codes for CASSVGDGRGGRPTDTQYF.